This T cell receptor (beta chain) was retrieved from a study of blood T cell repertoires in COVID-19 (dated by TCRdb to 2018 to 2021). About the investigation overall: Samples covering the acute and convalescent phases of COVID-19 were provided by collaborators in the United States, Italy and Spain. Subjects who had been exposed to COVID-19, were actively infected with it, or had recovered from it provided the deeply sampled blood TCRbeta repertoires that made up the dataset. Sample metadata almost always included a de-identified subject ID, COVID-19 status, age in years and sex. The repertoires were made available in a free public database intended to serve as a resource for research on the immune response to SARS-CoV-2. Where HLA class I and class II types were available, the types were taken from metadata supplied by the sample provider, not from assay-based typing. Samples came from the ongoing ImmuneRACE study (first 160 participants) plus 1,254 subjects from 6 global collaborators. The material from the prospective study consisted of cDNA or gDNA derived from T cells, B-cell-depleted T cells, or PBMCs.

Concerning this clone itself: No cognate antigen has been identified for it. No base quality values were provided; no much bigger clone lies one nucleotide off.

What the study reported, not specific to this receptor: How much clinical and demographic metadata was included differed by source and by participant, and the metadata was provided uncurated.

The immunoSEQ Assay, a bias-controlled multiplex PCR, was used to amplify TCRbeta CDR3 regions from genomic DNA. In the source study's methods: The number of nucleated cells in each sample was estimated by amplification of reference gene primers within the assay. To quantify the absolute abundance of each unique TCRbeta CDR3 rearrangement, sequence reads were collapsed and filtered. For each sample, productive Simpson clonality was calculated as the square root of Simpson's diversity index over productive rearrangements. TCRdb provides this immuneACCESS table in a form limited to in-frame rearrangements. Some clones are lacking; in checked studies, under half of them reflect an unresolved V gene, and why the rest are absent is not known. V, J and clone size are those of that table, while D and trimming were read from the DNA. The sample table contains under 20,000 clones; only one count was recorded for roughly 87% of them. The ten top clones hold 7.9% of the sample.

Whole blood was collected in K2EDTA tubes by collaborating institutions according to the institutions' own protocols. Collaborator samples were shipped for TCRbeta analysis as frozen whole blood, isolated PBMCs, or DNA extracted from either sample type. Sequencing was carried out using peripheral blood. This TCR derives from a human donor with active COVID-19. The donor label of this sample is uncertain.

The CDR3 loop reads CASSVGPDRGEQYF. The DNA is as follows: TGTGCCAGCAGCGTAGGCCCCGACAGGGGGGAGCAGTACTTC. The chain is encoded by TRBV9 joined to TRBJ2-7; TRBD1 lines up with 9 middle nucleotides. The CDR3, from cysteine to phenylalanine, totals 14 residues. This entry keeps only the CDR3 DNA: 42 bases, framed from base 1. Clipping removes 0 bases from V and 7 bases from J, with 5 as the unmatched junction base count. CDR1 and CDR2 are drawn from the germline V gene: SGDLS, YYNGEE.